The source of this T cell receptor (beta chain) is a study of T cells after posttransplantation cyclophosphamide. CDR3 length: 15 residues. V shed 5 bases, J shed 1 base, and the junction held 7 bases outside the gene matches. Per germline, CDR1 SGHTA and CDR2 FQGNSA. Study-wide results and caveats: Blood and skin or GI T cell repertoires showed limited TRB overlap. TRB clonality was highly associated with recipient CMV seropositivity and reactivation. Donor-recipient repertoire similarity was low at 1-2 months, rising over year one.

A marrow graft followed busulfan-fludarabine conditioning, with cyclophosphamide on days +3 and +4. Assay used: immunoSEQ multiplex PCR; TCRdb lists only in-frame clones, some missing. The data hold some 9,000 clones, with about 84% observed a single time. As to this clone: Its antigen is unknown.

The material was PBMCs, obtained after allogeneic stem cell transplant with posttransplant cyclophosphamide. This chain connects TRBV7-2 to TRBJ1-1, with 7 bases lining up with TRBD1. The source is a female patient aged 40-49 years who received an allogeneic stem cell transplant from an unrelated donor, was CMV-positive, and had no GVHD. A share of the T cells may be of graft donor origin. The CDR3 loop reads CASSPRTGANTEAFF. DNA for the CDR3: TGTGCCAGCAGCCCGCGGACAGGCGCGAACACTGAAGCTTTCTTT.